This is a list of T cell receptor beta chains from one sample in a study of cytomegalovirus exposure and HLA in healthy donors. The table came from immunoSEQ multiplex PCR; TCRdb's copy has only in-frame clones and leaves some out. The sample has about 160,000 clones, around 88% seen once. The sample taken for sequencing was PBMCs. The receptors originated from a woman aged 18-29 years in good health and CMV-seronegative. Each CDR3 is given with its conserved first and last residue. The D gene is left open where the match is weak. Size is omitted from some rows. Given values are once, few, many or a class for expanded clones.

j_call v_call clone_size cdr3_length d_call cdr3_aa cdr3_nt
TRBJ2-7 TRBV19 NA 14 TRBD1 CASSVRDSLYEQYF TGTGCCAGTAGTGTCCGGGACAGCCTCTACGAGCAGTACTTC
TRBJ2-3 TRBV28 NA 15 NA CASSLGGTMADTQYF TGTGCCAGCAGTTTAGGGGGGACGATGGCAGATACGCAGTATTTT
TRBJ2-3 TRBV14 NA 13 NA CASSHDGIDTQYF TGTGCCAGCAGCCACGACGGGATAGATACGCAGTATTTT
TRBJ2-7 TRBV7-8 once 15 TRBD1 CASSLYRGRRYEQYF TGTGCCAGCAGCTTATACAGGGGGCGCCGGTACGAGCAGTACTTC
TRBJ2-2 TRBV28 NA 13 TRBD1 CATGQTNTGELFF TGCGCAACGGGACAGACGAACACCGGGGAGCTGTTTTTT
TRBJ2-7 TRBV30 NA 11 NA CAWSLDYEQYF TGTGCCTGGAGCTTAGACTACGAGCAGTACTTC
TRBJ1-2 TRBV27 NA 13 NA CASSPDRPLGLNF TGTGCCAGCAGTCCGGACAGACCTCTAGGGTTGAACTTC
TRBJ1-1 TRBV7-2 NA 15 NA CASSLEGEVNTEAFF TGTGCCAGCAGCTTAGAAGGGGAGGTGAACACTGAAGCTTTCTTT
TRBJ2-1 TRBV5-1 NA 14 NA CASSLDPAGNEQFF TGCGCCAGCAGCTTGGACCCTGCGGGCAATGAGCAGTTCTTC
TRBJ2-3 TRBV28 NA 16 TRBD1 CASAGPGGTGAYTQYF TGTGCCAGCGCGGGACCGGGGGGGACAGGGGCGTATACGCAGTATTTT
TRBJ1-5 TRBV15 once 15 TRBD1 CATSTPTGVHQPQHF TGTGCCACCAGCACTCCGACAGGGGTACATCAGCCCCAGCATTTT
TRBJ1-4 TRBV5-6 few 15 NA CASSLSPGPNEKLFF TGTGCCAGCAGCTTGTCTCCAGGCCCAAATGAAAAACTGTTTTTT
TRBJ1-2 TRBV27 once 13 NA CASSFGQSYGYTF TGTGCCAGCAGTTTTGGACAGAGCTATGGCTACACCTTC
TRBJ1-1 TRBV28 NA 14 NA CASSLVTMNTEAFF TGTGCCAGCAGTTTAGTGACAATGAACACTGAAGCTTTCTTT
TRBJ2-7 TRBV6-4 NA 15 NA CASSQYSGYGYEQYF TGTGCCAGCAGTCAGTATTCAGGGTACGGGTACGAGCAGTACTTC
TRBJ2-2 TRBV28 NA 17 TRBD2 CASSLVAGGPRTGELFF TGTGCCAGCAGTTTAGTGGCGGGAGGGCCGCGAACCGGGGAGCTGTTTTTT
TRBJ1-4 TRBV29-1 NA 12 NA CSAVSTNEKLFF TGCAGCGCCGTTTCAACTAATGAAAAACTGTTTTTT
TRBJ2-1 TRBV7-9 NA 13 NA CAIRQGSLNEQFF TGTGCCATCCGGCAGGGATCACTCAATGAGCAGTTCTTC
TRBJ1-3 TRBV10-2 few 13 NA CASRKGSLHTIYF TGCGCCAGCAGGAAGGGGTCTCTCCACACCATATATTTT